These 27 T cell receptor beta chains originate from one sample sequenced in a study of T-cell reconstitution after alpha-beta-depleted transplantation in children. This sample's TCRbeta library carried unique molecular identifier barcodes. Each CDR3 protein is one row after TCRdb ran MiXCR on the PCR reads. The sample has fewer than 750,000 distinct CDR3 sequences, roughly 24% seen once. The sample in question was PBMCs, mostly from graft donor cells, obtained 360 days after TCRalphabeta/CD19-depleted stem cell transplant. These receptors were taken from a boy less than two years old who had a stem cell transplant for acute myeloid leukemia, so the T cells may come from the graft donor.

This clonotype was picked up many times. The CDR3 DNA sequence: TGCAGCGTTGATGCCTTCCCTGAAGCTTTCTTT. Translated: CSVDAFPEAFF. V gene TRBV29-1 combines with J gene TRBJ1-1; D is ambiguous. With 3 bases removed from V and 6 bases from J, the gap between germline ends came to 8 bases. The CDR3 spans 11 residues. Germline V gene sequence: CDR1 SQVTM, CDR2 ANQGSEA.

The V and J genes are TRBV6-6 and TRBJ2-3, with a tentative D call TRBD2 (6 bases). This CDR3 contains 12 residues. The germline V and J ends were trimmed by 9 bases and 10 bases, with 17 bases remaining between them. Germline V gives CDR1 MNHNY, CDR2 SVGAGI (reference sequence). The CDR3 bases are TGTGCCAGTCACGGGGAGGCCCAATCGCAGTATTTT. Protein product: CASHGEAQSQYF.

This chain links TRBV11-2 with TRBJ2-1, with D possibly being TRBD1 (6 bases). Germline CDR1 is SGHAT and CDR2 is FQNNGV. The CDR3 consists of 14 residues. V lost 1 base to trimming and J lost 10 bases, with 14 bases between them. The CDR3 region is CASSLGGQSGEQFF. CDR3 bases: TGTGCCAGCAGCTTAGGGGGGCAATCAGGGGAGCAGTTCTTC.

A few counts support this clonotype. The chain links TRBV20-1 to TRBJ2-3; TRBD1 aligns across 9 bases. The CDR3 runs to 13 residues. V shed 7 bases, J shed 2 bases, and the junction held 4 bases outside the gene matches. The germline V gene encodes CDR1 DFQATT and CDR2 SNEGSKA (reference sequence). CDR3 sequence (DNA): TGCAGTGGACAGGGGGGACACACAGATACGCAGTATTTT. It codes for CSGQGGHTDTQYF.

This clonotype was counted between two and nine times. The chain uses TRBV20-1 and TRBJ2-3, with TRBD2 identical over 7 bases. The V gene's germline CDR1 is DFQATT and CDR2 SNEGSKA (reference sequence). This CDR3 has 14 residues. V gave up 3 bases and J gave up 3 bases; unmatched junction bases: 6. CDR3 nucleotide sequence: TGCAGTGCTAGGGTTCTAGCGGTGACAGATACGCAGTATTTT. This gives the protein CSARVLAVTDTQYF.

This clonotype was detected ten times or more. The CDR3 reads CASSQGPYYGYTF. In nucleotides, the CDR3 is TGTGCCAGCAGCCAAGGGCCCTACTATGGCTACACCTTC. The rearrangement uses TRBV3-1 and TRBJ1-2; D remains unclear. From germline, CDR1 is LGHDT and CDR2 YNNKEL (reference sequence). The CDR3 contains 13 residues. V was cut by 1 base and J by 3 bases, with 6 bases left in between.

This clonotype appeared a few times. V is TRBV25-1 and J is TRBJ2-1; 9 bases are a match to TRBD2. Germline lookup yields CDR1 MGHDK and CDR2 SYGVNS. The V gene end was trimmed by 3 bases and the J gene end by 9 bases; junction bases not matched to a gene: 6. This CDR3 has 14 amino acids. DNA for the CDR3: TGTGCCAGCAGTGAGGCGGGGGGGTCGAGTGAGCAGTTCTTC. This codes for CASSEAGGSSEQFF.

This clonotype came up a few times. The chain has TRBV7-7 and TRBJ2-2; 12 bases are a match to TRBD2. The V segment lost 6 bases and the J segment 5 bases; nucleotides outside the gene matches: 4. This CDR3 comprises 15 residues. The germline CDR1 and CDR2 sequences are SSHAT and FNYEAQ (reference sequence). This chain's CDR3 is CASRQGLAGTGELFF. CDR3 bases: TGTGCCAGCAGACAGGGACTAGCGGGTACCGGGGAGCTGTTTTTT.

The J gene is TRBJ2-5, the V gene TRBV12-3 or TRBV12-4; a possible D gene is TRBD1 (5 bases). This CDR3 contains 13 residues. The V and J ends lost 7 bases and 4 bases respectively, with 13 bases between them. DNA for the CDR3: TGTGCCAGCATGGCTAGGGGTGCAGAGACCCAGTACTTC. Encoded protein: CASMARGAETQYF.

This clonotype showed up many times. The gene calls are TRBV7-9 and TRBJ1-1; D is ambiguous. Germline V gene sequence: CDR1 SEHNR, CDR2 FQNEAQ (reference sequence). V was shortened by 1 base and J by 7 bases, with 4 bases between the two germline ends. This CDR3 region has 11 residues. CDR3 in amino acids: CASSLGDEAFF. CDR3 DNA sequence: TGTGCCAGCAGCTTAGGGGATGAAGCTTTCTTT.

This clonotype was counted at least ten times. The gene calls are TRBV29-1 and TRBJ2-1; possible D gene TRBD2, 6 bases. CDR1 and CDR2 from the germline V gene are SQVTM and ANQGSEA. The CDR3 is made up of 14 amino acids. Trimming left V 5 bases short and J 8 bases short, with 19 bases between. The CDR3 DNA is TGCAGCGTTCTTGAAGGGACTCGGACGGATGAGCAGTTCTTC. Translation gives CSVLEGTRTDEQFF.

The DNA of the CDR3 is TGCGCCAGCACCCCCCAGGGGGCGAACACTGAAGCTTTCTTT. Residues: CASTPQGANTEAFF. The chain combines TRBV5-1 with TRBJ1-1; TRBD1 agrees at 8 bases. V lost 6 bases to trimming and J lost 1 base; unmatched junction nucleotides: 5. CDR1 SGHRS and CDR2 YFSETQ come from the germline V gene. The CDR3 is 14 residues long.

Ten or more counts support this clonotype. The chain joins TRBV12-3 or TRBV12-4 to TRBJ1-1; 9 bases map to TRBD1. The CDR3 consists of 14 residues. With 5 bases clipped from V and 4 bases from J, the junction kept 5 bases outside the gene matches. The CDR3 sequence is CASSPGQGFTEAFF. CDR3 sequence (DNA): TGTGCCAGCAGTCCGGGACAGGGCTTCACTGAAGCTTTCTTT.

CDR3 loop: CASSLGGGGLDEQYF. The CDR3 DNA sequence: TGTGCCAGCAGCTTAGGTGGGGGGGGCCTCGACGAGCAGTACTTC. The chain joins TRBV7-2 to TRBJ2-7; tentatively, D is TRBD2 (7 bases). The ends were cut back, 1 base at V and 5 bases at J, with 15 bases in the middle. CDR1 SGHTA and CDR2 FQGNSA come from the germline V gene. The CDR3 extends over 15 amino acids.

The chain has TRBV5-8 and TRBJ2-7; tentative D call: TRBD1 (5 bases). The germline gives CDR1 SGHTS, CDR2 YDEGEE. V dropped 1 base and J dropped 4 bases, with 15 bases sitting between them. The CDR3 runs 15 residues. The CDR3 coding sequence is TGTGCCAGCAGCTTGTCGGTCGACAGTTCATACGAGCAGTACGTC. Protein product: CASSLSVDSSYEQYV.

The gene calls are TRBV7-2 and TRBJ2-3; D gene uncertain. There are 14 residues in the CDR3. Germline loops: CDR1 SGHTA, CDR2 FQGNSA. Trimming removed 3 bases at V and 1 base at J, with 8 bases between. The DNA for the CDR3 is TGTGCCAGCAGCTTGCTTCCTCGCACAGATACGCAGTATTTT. Translating gives CASSLLPRTDTQYF. The whole variable domain, remainder taken from reference TRBV7-2 and TRBJ2-3, is GAGVSQSPSNKVTEKGKDVELRCDPISGHTALYWYRQSLGQGLEFLIYFQGNSAPDKSGLPSDRFSAERTGGSVSTLTIQRTQQEDSAVYLCASSLLPRTDTQYFGPGTRLTVL.

V gene TRBV7-3 combines with J gene TRBJ2-1, with D perhaps matching TRBD2 (5 bases). The CDR3 has 16 residues. Trimming took 3 bases from V and 4 from J, leaving 16 bases between them. Germline V gene sequence: CDR1 SGHTA, CDR2 FQGTGA. The CDR3 is CASSFLGSRGYNEQFF. The CDR3 DNA reads as TGTGCCAGCAGCTTTTTGGGATCCAGAGGGTACAATGAGCAGTTCTTC.

J is TRBJ2-3 and V is TRBV5-6; D is unresolved. The CDR3 has 17 amino acids. V lost 5 bases, J lost 1 base, and 20 bases lay in between. Germline CDR1 SGHDT, CDR2 YYEEEE. The CDR3 reads CASSRPRWGLGTDTQYF. For the CDR3, the DNA is TGTGCCAGCAGTCGGCCTCGGTGGGGATTGGGCACAGATACGCAGTATTTT.

The rearrangement links TRBV20-1 to TRBJ1-1; D gene uncertain. CDR1 is DFQATT and CDR2 is SNEGSKA in the germline V gene (reference sequence). The CDR3 length is 11 residues. Trimming took 8 bases from V and 3 from J, leaving 10 bases between them. This CDR3 is CSSPDDTEAFF. The DNA of the CDR3 is TGCAGTTCGCCAGACGACACTGAAGCTTTCTTT.

The chain joins TRBV2 to TRBJ2-1, with a possible D match to TRBD2 (5 bases). In germline, CDR1 is SNHLY, CDR2 FYNNEI. Trimming removed 3 bases from V and 10 bases from J, with 10 bases in between. This CDR3 comprises 12 residues. The CDR3 protein is CASSEMWEEQFF. In nucleotides, the CDR3 is TGTGCCAGCAGTGAGATGTGGGAGGAGCAGTTCTTC.

This clonotype was recorded a few times. The chain links TRBV20-1 to TRBJ2-1; D gene unclear. The CDR3 has 16 amino acids. Germline CDR1 reads DFQATT; CDR2 reads SNEGSKA (reference sequence). With 1 base removed from V and 7 bases from J, the gap between germline ends came to 20 bases. The CDR3, as DNA: TGCAGTGCTAGAGGCCCTAACGCTCTCGTTTGGAATGAGCAGTTCTTC. This translates into CSARGPNALVWNEQFF.

This clonotype was seen repeatedly, ten times or more. V and J are TRBV20-1 and TRBJ2-3; 7 nucleotides line up with TRBD2. Per germline, CDR1 DFQATT and CDR2 SNEGSKA (reference sequence). Losses at the gene ends were 3 bases for V and 7 bases for J; bases not matched to a gene: 13. This CDR3 spans 15 amino acids. The CDR3 DNA follows: TGCAGTGCTAGCCCGGGCGAGCGGGGTAGGAATACGCAGTATTTT. This codes for CSASPGERGRNTQYF.

This clonotype was recorded many times. This chain uses TRBV29-1 with TRBJ2-7; 8 bases are a match to TRBD1. Germline V gene sequence: CDR1 SQVTM, CDR2 ANQGSEA. V gave up 4 bases and J gave up 3 bases; unmatched junction bases: 2. The CDR3 totals 12 residues. CDR3 loop: CSVADRGYEQYF. CDR3 DNA: TGCAGCGTTGCCGACAGGGGCTACGAGCAGTACTTC.

The rearrangement joins TRBV5-1 to TRBJ1-2; D gene unclear. CDR1 is SGHRS and CDR2 is YFSETQ in the germline V gene. Deletions cut 7 bases from V and 6 bases from J, with 13 bases between. The CDR3 covers 12 residues. CDR3 in amino acids: CASPRGRHGYTF. The CDR3 nucleotides are TGCGCCAGCCCACGAGGTAGGCATGGCTACACCTTC.

The chain has TRBV2 and TRBJ1-2, with D hard to call. The length of the CDR3 is 12 residues. The germline gives CDR1 SNHLY, CDR2 FYNNEI. The germline V and J ends were trimmed by 7 bases and 3 bases, with 9 bases remaining between them. CDR3: CASTRPDYGYTF. As DNA, the CDR3 is TGTGCCAGCACTCGGCCAGACTATGGCTACACCTTC.

The CDR3 is CASSIISGNTIYF. In DNA form, the CDR3 reads TGTGCCAGCAGCATTATCTCTGGAAACACCATATATTTT. V gene TRBV6-1 combines with J gene TRBJ1-3, with D unresolved. V lost 6 bases, J lost 0 bases, and 6 bases lay in between. CDR3 length: 13 residues. Looked up from germline, CDR1 is MNHNS and CDR2 is SASEGT.

Many counts were recorded for this clonotype. This rearrangement joins TRBV5-1 to TRBJ2-3, with 11 bases lining up with TRBD1. This CDR3 contains 15 residues. V lost 0 bases, J lost 8 bases, and 5 bases stayed unmatched. Germline V gene sequence: CDR1 SGHRS, CDR2 YFSETQ. The CDR3 region has the DNA TGCGCCAGCAGCTTGGAGGACAGGGGGCTAGGTACGCAGTATTTT. Its protein product is CASSLEDRGLGTQYF.